In this sample, the clone carrying this T cell receptor (beta chain) turned up once. CDR1 is SGHRS and CDR2 is YFSETQ in the germline V gene. The CDR3 runs to 19 residues. Trimming removed 3 bases from V and 1 base from J; junction bases left unmatched: 12. Generated by immunoSEQ multiplex PCR, the TCRdb table keeps only in-frame clones and is missing some. The sample consists of about 120,000 clones, over 75% of them appearing once. These data belong to a study of T cell clones after liver transplantation. This chain links TRBV5-1 with TRBJ2-4; TRBD2 aligns across 11 bases. This specimen consisted of CD4+ T cells from blood, obtained 12 months after liver transplant. The receptor comes from a human patient who received a liver transplant. Part of the T cells may come from the graft donor. The CDR3 reads CASSSSLAGGPSAKNIQYF. The CDR3, as DNA: TGCGCCAGCAGCTCTTCTCTAGCGGGAGGTCCCTCTGCCAAAAACATTCAGTACTTC.